This T cell receptor beta chain was obtained from a study of blood T cells in healthy people across ages. Donors gave roughly 10 milliliters of peripheral blood apiece. PBMCs were isolated at a quantity of at least 6 million per sample. Overall study results and limits: Roughly linear age-related decline in beta diversity appeared, significant by age roughly 40.

Using a J-beta primer mix together with a sample-barcoded 5' primer, a second PCR was run for roughly 7 to 11 cycles. TCRdb reprocessed the 5' RACE reads with MiXCR, giving one entry per CDR3 protein. The sample records fewer than 2,000,000 distinct CDR3 sequences, 30% to 40% being singletons. In germline, CDR1 is SGHAT, CDR2 FQNNGV. This CDR3 spans 15 amino acids. This clonotype was seen only once. Its antigen is unknown. An end of the junction does not agree with germline; a read error may underlie this. The sequence was obtained from a woman in her thirties in good health. Sequences were obtained from blood. The gene calls are TRBV11-2 and TRBJ2-5; the D gene is possibly TRBD1 (5 bases). The CDR3, as DNA: TGTGCCAGCAACTTAGGTTATCAGGGATCGGAGACCCAGTACTTC. Translation gives CASNLGYQGSETQYF.